This T cell receptor (beta chain) was documented in a study of blood T cell repertoires in COVID-19. This clone was seen a few times. Profiling relied on immunoSEQ multiplex PCR, and the TCRdb table lists in-frame clones only, not all of them. Here the sample spans about 190,000 clones, roughly four fifths being singletons. This clonotype was obtained from a woman under 40 with acute or convalescent COVID-19. The sample taken for sequencing was peripheral blood.

The CDR3: CASSPHSAGGPLSYEQYF. In DNA, the CDR3 is TGTGCCAGCAGCCCCCATTCGGCCGGGGGGCCCCTCTCCTACGAGCAGTACTTC. This chain uses TRBV9 with TRBJ2-7; possibly TRBD2 for D (7 bases). Germline V gene sequence: CDR1 SGDLS, CDR2 YYNGEE. The CDR3 loop spans 18 amino acids. The V and J ends lost 4 bases and 0 bases respectively, with 23 bases between them.